A selection of T cell receptor beta chains follows, all from one sample in a study of long-term antiretroviral therapy in people with HIV. Produced via immunoSEQ multiplex PCR; TCRdb's table is partial and in-frame only. The sample holds tens of thousands of clones, 90% seen once. Sequencing was performed on unsorted PBMCs, taken 5 to 5.5 years after starting antiretroviral therapy. The receptors shown here come from a woman in her 40s with HIV. Each CDR3 is given with its conserved first and last residue. D genes are given only for firm matches. Where a row states a size, it is once, few, many or the class of an expanded clone; other rows omit it.

cdr3_length clone_size j_call v_call d_call cdr3_aa cdr3_nt
15 NA TRBJ1-2 TRBV5-6 TRBD1 CASSPGTAKSYGYTF TGTGCCAGCAGCCCCGGGACAGCCAAATCCTATGGCTACACCTTC
12 NA TRBJ2-5 TRBV11-2 NA CASSLEGETQYF TGTGCCAGCAGCTTAGAAGGAGAGACCCAGTACTTC
12 NA TRBJ1-2 TRBV6-1 NA CASSGRIYGYTF TGTGCCAGCAGTGGACGGATATATGGCTACACCTTC
14 NA TRBJ2-7 TRBV27 NA CASSLEGLGYEQYF TGTGCCAGCAGTTTGGAGGGTTTGGGGTACGAGCAGTACTTC
13 NA TRBJ1-6 TRBV11-3 NA CASSLRRESPLHF TGTGCCAGCAGCTTAAGGCGGGAGTCACCCCTCCACTTT
14 NA TRBJ1-4 TRBV5-1 NA CASSATPAAEKLFF TGCGCCAGCAGCGCGACACCGGCGGCTGAAAAACTGTTTTTT
14 NA TRBJ1-1 TRBV5-4 NA CASSLEGWLTEAFF TGTGCCAGCAGCTTAGAAGGGTGGTTAACTGAAGCTTTCTTT
15 NA TRBJ2-4 TRBV2 TRBD2 CASSVGTSGGGIQYF TGTGCCAGCAGTGTTGGGACTAGCGGGGGGGGCATTCAGTACTTC
15 NA TRBJ1-2 TRBV21-1 NA CASSVSDGGSWGYTF TGTGCCAGCAGCGTCTCAGATGGCGGATCGTGGGGCTACACCTTC
13 NA TRBJ1-5 TRBV6-5 NA CASRQGSNQPQHF TGTGCCAGCAGGCAGGGTTCCAATCAGCCCCAGCATTTT
14 NA TRBJ2-3 TRBV5-8 NA CASSFGQFSDTQYF TGTGCCAGCAGCTTCGGTCAATTCTCAGATACGCAGTATTTT
13 once TRBJ1-1 TRBV11-2 NA CASSLRVGTEAFF TGTGCCAGCAGCTTACGCGTTGGAACTGAAGCTTTCTTT
18 NA TRBJ2-1 TRBV30 NA CAWSAPMGGVRRSNEQFF TGTGCCTGGAGTGCCCCCATGGGGGGAGTACGGCGATCGAATGAGCAGTTCTTC
13 NA TRBJ2-5 TRBV5-8 TRBD2 CASSLGRGKTQYF TGTGCCAGCAGTCTCGGGAGGGGGAAGACCCAGTACTTC
14 NA TRBJ2-7 TRBV5-8 NA CASSFGGSSYEQYF TGTGCCAGCAGCTTTGGTGGGAGCTCCTACGAGCAGTACTTC
16 NA TRBJ2-2 TRBV5-1 NA CASSLVGSGNTGELFF TGCGCCAGCAGCTTGGTCGGTAGCGGGAACACCGGGGAGCTGTTTTTT
15 NA TRBJ1-6 TRBV27 NA CASSPQQGGQSPLHF TGTGCCAGCAGCCCGCAACAGGGAGGACAATCACCCCTCCACTTT
12 NA TRBJ1-2 TRBV6-1 TRBD1 CASSQTGDGYTF TGTGCCAGCAGCCAGACAGGGGATGGCTACACCTTC
14 NA TRBJ2-1 TRBV11-2 NA CASSADSGYNEQFF TGTGCCAGCAGCGCCGATAGCGGTTACAATGAGCAGTTCTTC
12 NA TRBJ1-2 TRBV2 TRBD1 CASTSTGEGYTF TGTGCCAGCACATCGACAGGGGAGGGCTACACCTTC
15 once TRBJ1-1 TRBV2 NA CASSGSALGNSEAFF TGTGCCAGCAGTGGATCCGCTTTAGGGAACTCTGAAGCTTTCTTT
16 NA TRBJ1-1 TRBV10-3 TRBD1 CAISESGATGIGGAFF TGTGCCATCAGTGAGTCTGGTGCGACAGGGATTGGAGGAGCTTTCTTT
14 NA TRBJ1-4 TRBV5-5 TRBD1 CASSLVQGGGKLFF TGTGCCAGCAGCTTGGTCCAGGGGGGAGGAAAACTGTTTTTT
14 NA TRBJ1-2 TRBV30 NA CAWSVRDRSYGYTF TGTGCCTGGAGTGTTAGAGACAGGAGCTATGGCTACACCTTC
12 NA TRBJ1-5 TRBV19 NA CASSMGGQPQHF TGTGCCAGTAGTATGGGTGGCCAGCCCCAGCATTTT
11 once TRBJ2-7 TRBV19 NA CASSINGEQYF TGTGCCAGTAGTATAAACGGGGAGCAGTACTTC
16 once TRBJ2-3 TRBV7-6 TRBD2 CASSSTGTSRQDTQYF TGTGCCAGCAGCTCCACCGGGACTAGTCGCCAAGATACGCAGTATTTT
14 NA TRBJ2-6 TRBV7-2 NA CASSLEGGANVLTF TGTGCCAGCAGCTTAGAGGGAGGGGCCAACGTCCTGACTTTC
15 NA TRBJ2-3 TRBV11-2 NA CASSLHGGSGDTQYF TGTGCCAGCAGCTTACACGGGGGCTCAGGAGATACGCAGTATTTT
14 NA TRBJ2-2 TRBV2 NA CASSVGQSSRELFF TGTGCCAGCAGTGTGGGACAATCATCCCGGGAGCTGTTTTTT
15 NA TRBJ2-2 TRBV4-3 NA CASSPSWTDTGELFF TGCGCCAGCAGCCCGTCATGGACGGACACCGGGGAGCTGTTTTTT
17 NA TRBJ1-6 TRBV13 NA CASSLGFQGPNNSPLHF TGTGCCAGCAGCTTAGGCTTTCAGGGCCCCAATAATTCACCCCTCCACTTT
14 NA TRBJ2-1 TRBV6-6 TRBD2 CASSYLAGPNEQFF TGTGCCAGCAGTTACCTAGCGGGACCCAATGAGCAGTTCTTC
17 NA TRBJ2-5 TRBV27 TRBD2 CASSLNSGRARKETQYF TGTGCCAGCAGTTTAAATAGCGGGAGGGCCCGGAAAGAGACCCAGTACTTC
16 NA TRBJ1-5 TRBV15 NA CATSTLRGGDGQPQHF TGTGCCACCAGCACCCTAAGGGGGGGCGACGGGCAGCCCCAGCATTTT
14 NA TRBJ2-7 TRBV28 NA CASSLEGTPYEQYF TGTGCCAGCAGTTTAGAGGGGACCCCCTACGAGCAGTACTTC
14 NA TRBJ2-7 TRBV5-4 NA CASSFGTAPYEQYF TGTGCCAGCAGCTTTGGAACAGCACCCTACGAGCAGTACTTC
15 NA TRBJ2-5 TRBV6-5 TRBD2 CASSYLSGAQETQYF TGTGCCAGCAGTTACTTAAGCGGGGCCCAAGAGACCCAGTACTTC
16 NA TRBJ2-5 TRBV23-1 NA CASSQSGQGPQETQYF TGCGCCAGCAGTCAATCGGGGCAGGGACCGCAGGAGACCCAGTACTTC
13 NA TRBJ2-7 TRBV11-2 NA CASSHPRIYEQYF TGTGCCAGCAGCCACCCGCGGATTTACGAGCAGTACTTC
13 NA TRBJ1-4 TRBV2 TRBD1 CASSRDSNEKLFF TGTGCCAGCAGCCGGGACAGTAATGAAAAACTGTTTTTT
15 medium-sized TRBJ1-2 TRBV7-9 TRBD1 CASSPGTGSNYGYTF TGTGCCAGCAGCCCCGGGACAGGATCTAACTATGGCTACACCTTC
12 few TRBJ1-1 TRBV29-1 TRBD1 CSVYRGRTEAFF TGCAGCGTTTACAGGGGGAGAACTGAAGCTTTCTTT
14 NA TRBJ2-1 TRBV18 TRBD2 CASSGTTSYNEQFF TGTGCCAGCTCCGGGACTACCTCCTACAATGAGCAGTTCTTC
14 NA TRBJ1-5 TRBV5-6 NA CASSFRLGNQPQHF TGTGCCAGCAGCTTCCGGCTGGGCAATCAGCCCCAGCATTTT
13 NA TRBJ1-2 TRBV5-8 NA CASSTGTNYGYTF TGTGCCAGCAGCACCGGGACAAACTATGGCTACACCTTC
17 NA TRBJ2-3 TRBV9 TRBD2 CASSRTSGGPGTDTQYF TGTGCCAGCAGCCGGACTAGCGGGGGACCGGGCACAGATACGCAGTATTTT
15 NA TRBJ2-7 TRBV7-8 NA CASSWRQAISYEQYF TGTGCCAGCAGCTGGAGACAGGCAATATCCTACGAGCAGTACTTC
13 NA TRBJ2-5 TRBV5-1 NA CASSLTGLETQYF TGCGCCAGCAGCTTGACAGGATTAGAGACCCAGTACTTC
15 once TRBJ2-7 TRBV9 NA CASSAYTGSSYEQYF TGTGCCAGCAGCGCCTATACGGGGAGCTCCTACGAGCAGTACTTC
14 NA TRBJ1-2 TRBV28 TRBD1 CASSPLQGRYGYTF TGTGCCAGCTCCCCCTTACAGGGGCGCTATGGCTACACCTTC
15 NA TRBJ2-7 TRBV4-3 NA CASSQGGIMSYEQYF TGCGCCAGCAGCCAAGGGGGGATAATGAGCTACGAGCAGTACTTC
15 once TRBJ2-7 TRBV19 TRBD1 CASSIATGETYEQYF TGTGCCAGTAGTATAGCGACAGGGGAAACCTACGAGCAGTACTTC
13 NA TRBJ1-1 TRBV14 NA CASSRTATEKAFF TGTGCCAGCAGCCGGACAGCTACAGAGAAAGCTTTCTTT